The clone carrying this TCR beta chain was seen at least ten times. The antigen is not known. These data come from a study of T cells in Graves' hyperthyroidism and ophthalmopathy. Study-level background: The authors collected peripheral blood at initial diagnosis, before any treatment. Findings and limits, study-wide: Blood also contained most expanded thyroid clonotypes above 0.001.

There were TCR beta CDR3 regions amplified from RNA transcripts. In the first-round RT-PCR of the TCR CDR3, the HTBI primer set was used. TCRdb passed the multiplex PCR reads through MiXCR, listing each CDR3 protein once. In the table there are about 520,000 distinct CDR3 sequences, around a quarter of which are singletons. Germline V CDR1 and CDR2: SGHAT, FQNNGV. V shed 5 bases, J shed 1 base, and the junction held 9 bases outside the gene matches. The CDR3 covers 18 residues. Sequencing was performed on blood. V and J are TRBV11-2 and TRBJ2-5, with 14 positions matching TRBD2. This TCR was sampled from a woman aged 30 to 39 with Graves' ophthalmopathy. CDR3 sequence: CASSHGLAGGRGQETQYF. The CDR3 nucleotides read TGTGCCAGCAGCCACGGACTAGCGGGGGGTAGGGGCCAAGAGACCCAGTACTTC.